This T cell receptor beta chain came from a study of shared clonotypes between healthy human individuals. Study in general: The study used three CD4 naive, three CD4 memory, two CD8 naive and one CD8 memory plate per donor.

Donors were healthy HIV-negative adults without recent acute infections or vaccinations. In the study's own analysis: ImmunoSEQ yielded junction-only sequences lacking quality scores, so filtering differed. Measured with immunoSEQ multiplex PCR; TCRdb has only the in-frame clones, and not every one. That table supplies the V and J calls and clone size; D and trimming were determined from the DNA. The sample lists about 1,500,000 clones, around 97% seen once, with roughly 1.2% in the top ten. Germline V gene sequence: CDR1 SGHTA, CDR2 FQGNSA. This CDR3 contains 14 residues. Between the trimmed V and J ends, which lost 2 bases and 8 bases, there was a span of 15 bases.

The gene calls are TRBV7-2 and TRBJ1-2; TRBD1 is a possible D gene (6 bases). This TCR was recovered from a man younger than 45 in good health. Source material: naive CD4+ T cells sorted from blood. Subset noted: CD45RA+ positively selected. CDR3 in DNA: TGTGCCAGCAGCTTAACCATACAGGGAAGAGGCTACACCTTC. Amino acid sequence: CASSLTIQGRGYTF.